Following are 13 T cell receptor beta chains from one sample sequenced in a study of OX40 agonist ivuxolimab in advanced cancers. Produced via immunoSEQ multiplex PCR; TCRdb's table is partial and in-frame only. The sample lists nearly 60,000 clones, around nine tenths occurring once. The specimen comprised CD4+ or CD8+ T cells sorted from blood, sampled in a trial of the OX40 agonist ivuxolimab. The receptors here all came from an adult with an advanced solid tumor such as melanoma, head and neck, liver or kidney cancer.

The CDR3 spells CASIGNAGTALSGYTF. CDR3 nucleotides: TGTGCCAGCATAGGGAACGCCGGGACAGCGCTCTCAGGCTACACCTTC. The V and J genes are TRBV11-2 and TRBJ1-2, with 7 bases matching TRBD1. Germline assignment: CDR1 SGHAT and CDR2 FQNNGV. Trimming took 7 bases from V and 8 from J; bases not matched to a gene: 19. The CDR3 consists of 16 residues. The full variable domain, completed using reference TRBV11-2 and TRBJ1-2, is EAGVAQSPRYKIIEKRQSVAFWCNPISGHATLYWYQQILGQGPKLLIQFQNNGVVDDSQLPKDRFSAERLKGVDSTLKIQPAKLEDSAVYLCASIGNAGTALSGYTFGSGTRLTVV.

This clone was observed a handful of times. V usage is TRBV28 and J usage is TRBJ1-5, with 9 nucleotides matching TRBD1. The V gene's germline CDR1 is MDHEN and CDR2 SYDVKM. This CDR3 is 15 amino acids long. With 7 bases clipped from V and 2 bases from J, the junction kept 6 bases outside the gene matches. This CDR3 is CASTTQGAGNQPQHF. CDR3 nucleotides: TGTGCCAGCACCACACAGGGGGCTGGCAATCAGCCCCAGCATTTT.

The sample holds a few counts of this clone. The V call is TRBV6-5, the J call TRBJ2-7; TRBD2 matches 9 bases. With V trimmed by 5 bases and J by 2 bases, 4 bases remained unmatched. Germline V CDR1 and CDR2: MNHEY, SVGAGI. The CDR3 contains 14 residues. The CDR3 DNA reads as TGTGCCAGCAGTCCGGAGCGGGAGGCCTACGAGCAGTACTTC. Its translation is CASSPEREAYEQYF.

V and J are TRBV18 and TRBJ2-7, with 9 bases identical to TRBD2. V was clipped by 3 bases and J by 2 bases; unmatched bases: 5. Germline CDR1 KGHSH, CDR2 LQKENI. The CDR3 is made up of 15 amino acids. The CDR3 DNA reads TGTGCCAGCTCACCCTCGACTAGCGGAGCCTACGAGCAGTACTTC. This codes for CASSPSTSGAYEQYF.

This sequence joins TRBV2 and TRBJ2-1, with 8 bases matching TRBD2. The V gene end was trimmed by 6 bases and the J gene end by 7 bases; junction bases not matched to a gene: 8. The CDR3 is made up of 14 amino acids. Germline lookup yields CDR1 SNHLY and CDR2 FYNNEI. The CDR3 here is CASRRVSSGNEQFF. The DNA of the CDR3 is TGTGCCAGCAGGAGGGTGTCTAGCGGGAATGAGCAGTTCTTC. Supplemented by reference TRBV2 and TRBJ2-1, the full variable domain reads EPEVTQTPSHQVTQMGQEVILRCVPISNHLYFYWYRQILGQKVEFLVSFYNNEISEKSEIFDDQFSVERPDGSNFTLKIRSTKLEDSAMYFCASRRVSSGNEQFFGPGTRLTVL.

The chain recombines TRBV10-3 with TRBJ2-7; the D is unclear. Per germline, CDR1 ENHRY and CDR2 SYGVKD. The V and J ends lost 7 bases and 0 bases respectively, with 10 bases between them. The CDR3 has 13 residues. CDR3 in DNA: TGTGCCATCACGTCCCTTCTCTCCTACGAGCAGTACTTC. Its protein product is CAITSLLSYEQYF.

V is TRBV4-3 and J is TRBJ2-7; 11 positions agree with TRBD1. Germline trimming cut 4 bases from V and 5 bases from J; bases unmatched to any gene: 4. The length of the CDR3 is 14 residues. CDR1 and CDR2 from the germline V gene are LGHNA and YSLEER. This CDR3 is CASSPGQGADEQYF. CDR3 DNA sequence: TGCGCCAGCAGCCCTGGACAGGGGGCCGACGAGCAGTACTTC.

The chain combines TRBV6-6 with TRBJ2-1; no reliable D call. Germline values: CDR1 MNHNY, CDR2 SVGAGI (reference sequence). Trimming cost V 5 bases and J 0 bases, with 8 bases left between them. CDR3 length: 14 amino acids. The CDR3 loop reads CASSQTASYNEQFF. CDR3 nucleotide sequence: TGTGCCAGCAGTCAGACTGCCTCCTACAATGAGCAGTTCTTC.

A few counts support this clone. The chain employs TRBV19 and TRBJ1-1, with no clear D. Trimming shortened V by 0 bases and J by 0 bases, and 8 bases separated the two germline ends. Germline loops: CDR1 LNHDA, CDR2 SQIVND (reference sequence). There are 15 residues in the CDR3. The CDR3 bases are TGTGCCAGTAGTATAGATCGTCGGGTGAACACTGAAGCTTTCTTT. Its protein product is CASSIDRRVNTEAFF.

The chain is built from TRBV6-6 and TRBJ2-4; TRBD1 might be the D (6 bases). V gave up 4 bases and J gave up 6 bases, with 10 bases separating them. Germline V gene lookup returns CDR1 MNHNY and CDR2 SVGAGI (reference sequence). This CDR3 is 13 amino acids long. The CDR3 nucleotides read TGTGCCAGCAGTTCCTCGGACAGAAACATTCAGTACTTC. This encodes CASSSSDRNIQYF.

This clone appeared once. The chain uses TRBV21-1 and TRBJ2-2; the table gives TRBD1 as D, unverified against the DNA. TRBV21-1 is termed a pseudogene. The CDR3 sequence is 14 residues long. For the CDR3, the DNA is TGTGCCAGCAGCAAAGATACAGCTCCCGGGGAGCTGTTTTTT. Amino acid sequence: CASSKDTAPGELFF.

The chain employs TRBV2 and TRBJ2-7, with 7 bases lining up with TRBD2. The V gene end was trimmed by 0 bases and the J gene end by 3 bases; junction bases not matched to a gene: 8. CDR3 size: 16 residues. CDR1 is SNHLY, CDR2 FYNNEI, per germline. CDR3 protein: CASSEAGGTSHYEQYF. CDR3 nucleotide sequence: TGTGCCAGCAGTGAAGCGGGAGGGACTTCCCACTACGAGCAGTACTTC.

V is TRBV15 and J is TRBJ1-2; the D gene is possibly TRBD1 (6 bases). The CDR3 length is 13 residues. Trimming removed 3 bases at V and 3 bases at J, with 8 bases between. Per the germline V gene, CDR1 is LNHNV and CDR2 is YYDKDF (reference sequence). In DNA form, the CDR3 reads TGTGCCACCAGCAGGGGACACGACTATGGCTACACCTTC. Protein: CATSRGHDYGYTF. Filled out from reference TRBV15 and TRBJ1-2, the complete variable domain reads DAMVIQNPRYQVTQFGKPVTLSCSQTLNHNVMYWYQQKSSQAPKLLFHYYDKDFNNEADTPDNFQSRRPNTSFCFLDIRSPGLGDTAMYLCATSRGHDYGYTFGSGTRLTVV.